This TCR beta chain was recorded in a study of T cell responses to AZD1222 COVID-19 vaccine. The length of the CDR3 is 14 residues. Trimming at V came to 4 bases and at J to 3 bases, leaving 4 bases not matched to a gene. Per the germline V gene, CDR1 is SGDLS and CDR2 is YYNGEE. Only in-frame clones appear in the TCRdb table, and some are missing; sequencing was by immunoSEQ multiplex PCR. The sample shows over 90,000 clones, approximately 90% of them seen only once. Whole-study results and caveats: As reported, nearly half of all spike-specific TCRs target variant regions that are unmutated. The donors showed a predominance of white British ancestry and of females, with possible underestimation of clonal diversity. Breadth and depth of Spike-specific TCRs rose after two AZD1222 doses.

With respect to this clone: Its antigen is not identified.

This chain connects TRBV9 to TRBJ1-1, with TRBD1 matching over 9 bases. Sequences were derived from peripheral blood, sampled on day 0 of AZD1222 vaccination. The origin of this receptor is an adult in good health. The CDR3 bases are TGTGCCAGCAGCATCCGGGACAGGGACACTGAAGCTTTCTTT. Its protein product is CASSIRDRDTEAFF. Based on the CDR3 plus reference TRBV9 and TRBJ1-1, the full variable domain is DSGVTQTPKHLITATGQRVTLRCSPRSGDLSVYWYQQSLDQGLQFLIQYYNGEERAKGNILERFSAQQFPDLHSELNLSSLELGDSALYFCASSIRDRDTEAFFGQGTRLTVV.